Below, 31 T cell receptor beta chains from the same sample are listed, as sequenced in a study of T cell responses to AZD1222 COVID-19 vaccine. Here immunoSEQ multiplex PCR was the method, and the copy in TCRdb shows in-frame clones only, minus some. The table includes 90,000 to 100,000 clones, 84% detected once. Material: peripheral blood, obtained 28 days after the second AZD1222 dose. The receptors here all came from an adult who received the AZD1222 COVID-19 vaccine.

This chain connects TRBV15 to TRBJ2-3; possible D gene TRBD2, 5 bases. V lost 0 bases to trimming and J lost 1 base, with 8 bases between them. CDR3 length: 15 amino acids. Germline V CDR1 and CDR2: LNHNV, YYDKDF (reference sequence). The CDR3 is CATSRDRGRTDTQYF. CDR3 in DNA: TGTGCCACCAGCAGAGATCGCGGGCGCACAGATACGCAGTATTTT.

The chain couples TRBV27 to TRBJ2-1, with TRBD2 identical over 8 bases. Germline values: CDR1 MNHEY, CDR2 SMNVEV (reference sequence). The V segment lost 4 bases and the J segment 3 bases; nucleotides outside the gene matches: 5. CDR3 size: 15 residues. The CDR3 bases are TGTGCCAGCAGTTCCCGGGGGGGTCTCTACAATGAGCAGTTCTTC. Translation: CASSSRGGLYNEQFF.

The chain uses TRBV7-2 and TRBJ1-2, with 11 positions matching TRBD1. V shed 4 bases, J shed 4 bases, and the junction held 2 bases outside the gene matches. The CDR3 runs 14 residues. Germline loops: CDR1 SGHTA, CDR2 FQGNSA. CDR3 sequence: CASSWGQGGYGYTF. The CDR3 nucleotides are TGTGCCAGCAGCTGGGGACAGGGGGGCTATGGCTACACCTTC. Together with reference TRBV7-2 and TRBJ1-2, the CDR3 gives the full variable domain: GAGVSQSPSNKVTEKGKDVELRCDPISGHTALYWYRQSLGQGLEFLIYFQGNSAPDKSGLPSDRFSAERTGGSVSTLTIQRTQQEDSAVYLCASSWGQGGYGYTFGSGTRLTVV.

The chain employs TRBV12-3 or TRBV12-4 and TRBJ1-1, with D hard to call. This CDR3 is built from 13 residues. The germline V and J ends were trimmed by 3 bases and 6 bases, with 11 bases remaining between them. The CDR3 nucleotides read TGTGCCAGCAGTTTGCTTAGAAACGCTGAAGCTTTCTTT. Its translation is CASSLLRNAEAFF.

The V gene is TRBV25-1, the J gene TRBJ2-5, with 7 bases identical to TRBD2. Germline V gives CDR1 MGHDK, CDR2 SYGVNS. Germline trimming cut 6 bases from V and 4 bases from J; bases unmatched to any gene: 17. CDR3 length: 17 residues. The CDR3 DNA sequence: TGTGCCAGCAGAGGGAGGGGCGATATGGGGTACGGAGAGACCCAGTACTTC. It translates to CASRGRGDMGYGETQYF.

The J gene is TRBJ1-2, the V gene TRBV4-3; no clear D gene. V lost 0 bases to trimming and J lost 4 bases, with 18 bases between them. This CDR3 contains 17 residues. CDR1 LGHNA and CDR2 YSLEER come from the germline V gene. CDR3 residues: CASSQENEGLRLYGYTF. In DNA form, the CDR3 reads TGCGCCAGCAGCCAAGAAAACGAAGGCCTACGCCTCTATGGCTACACCTTC.

This clone was found a few times. The chain carries TRBV7-9 and TRBJ1-2, with D unclear. The CDR3 sequence is 12 residues long. The germline gives CDR1 SEHNR, CDR2 FQNEAQ (reference sequence). With 5 bases removed from V and 2 bases from J, the gap between germline ends came to 6 bases. The CDR3 protein is CASSDGNYGYTF. DNA for the CDR3: TGTGCCAGCAGCGACGGAAACTATGGCTACACCTTC.

The chain employs TRBV7-9 and TRBJ2-7; tentative D call: TRBD1 (6 bases). CDR1 is SEHNR and CDR2 is FQNEAQ in the germline V gene (reference sequence). The CDR3 is 15 amino acids. V was clipped by 0 bases and J by 6 bases, with 15 bases between them. CDR3 in amino acids: CASSLAGTYYVEQYF. CDR3 DNA: TGTGCCAGCAGCTTAGCAGGGACATACTACGTCGAGCAGTACTTC.

The V and J genes are TRBV4-3 and TRBJ1-5; a possible D gene is TRBD1 (6 bases). The CDR3 runs to 22 residues. Deletions cut 0 bases from V and 4 bases from J, with 31 bases between. Germline V gene lookup returns CDR1 LGHNA and CDR2 YSLEER. The CDR3 sequence: CASSQDPDNGELVKGGNQPQHF. CDR3 coding DNA: TGCGCCAGCAGCCAAGATCCCGATAATGGTGAGTTGGTGAAGGGGGGGAATCAGCCCCAGCATTTT.

V and J are TRBV12-3 or TRBV12-4 and TRBJ1-3; TRBD1 might be the D (6 bases). The CDR3 is 13 amino acids. The V end was cut by 6 bases, the J end by 1 base, with 7 bases between. The CDR3 region is CASSTGSGNTIYF. CDR3 nucleotide sequence: TGTGCCAGCAGCACAGGGTCTGGAAACACCATATATTTT.

The chain is built from TRBV11-2 and TRBJ2-1; D is perhaps TRBD2 (6 bases). The CDR3 contains 15 residues. The germline V gene has CDR1 SGHAT and CDR2 FQNNGV. The V and J ends lost 2 bases and 9 bases respectively, with 17 bases between them. CDR3 in amino acids: CASSLRGPTSTEQFF. DNA of the CDR3: TGTGCCAGCAGCTTACGCGGACCTACTAGCACTGAGCAGTTCTTC.

The chain links TRBV6-5 to TRBJ1-5, with D possibly matching TRBD1 (5 bases). V was trimmed by 10 bases and J by 8 bases, leaving 18 bases between them. The CDR3 covers 13 residues. Per germline, CDR1 MNHEY and CDR2 SVGAGI. The CDR3 loop is CATRGGYAEPQHF. DNA of the CDR3: TGTGCCACCCGTGGGGGTTATGCTGAGCCCCAGCATTTT.

This rearrangement joins TRBV7-9 to TRBJ2-4; D remains unclear. This CDR3 has 15 amino acids. Germline V gives CDR1 SEHNR, CDR2 FQNEAQ (reference sequence). Trimming left V 5 bases short and J 3 bases short, with 14 bases between. The DNA for the CDR3 is TGTGCCAGCAGCCACGACATAACGAGCAAAAACATTCAGTACTTC. Translated, it gives CASSHDITSKNIQYF. The full variable domain, in which reference TRBV7-9 and TRBJ2-4 provide the parts outside the CDR3, is DTGVSQNPRHKITKRGQNVTFRCDPISEHNRLYWYRQTLGQGPEFLTYFQNEAQLEKSRLLSDRFSAERPKGSFSTLEIQRTEQGDSAMYLCASSHDITSKNIQYFGAGTRLSVL.

The chain links TRBV5-5 to TRBJ2-2, with TRBD1 matching over 7 bases. Trimming cost V 8 bases and J 3 bases; bases outside gene matches: 7. From germline, CDR1 is SGHKS and CDR2 YYEKEE (reference sequence). The CDR3 totals 14 residues. This chain's CDR3 is CASWGQPDTGELFF. CDR3 bases: TGTGCCAGTTGGGGACAGCCCGACACCGGGGAGCTGTTTTTT.

For the CDR3, the DNA is TGTGCCAGCAGTTATGAGGTTAGCAATCAGCCCCAGCATTTT. Translation: CASSYEVSNQPQHF. The V and J genes are TRBV7-2 and TRBJ1-5; D gene unclear. Germline-derived CDR1 and CDR2 are SGHTA and FQGNSA. Trimming shortened V by 6 bases and J by 0 bases, and 9 bases separated the two germline ends. There are 14 residues in the CDR3.

The V call is TRBV5-4, the J call TRBJ1-5; the D is unclear. The CDR3 loop spans 15 amino acids. The germline gives CDR1 SGHNT, CDR2 YYREEE (reference sequence). V lost 0 bases and J lost 0, with 7 bases in between. DNA of the CDR3: TGTGCCAGCAGCTTGGATGGGTCTAGCAATCAGCCCCAGCATTTT. This sequence encodes CASSLDGSSNQPQHF. The whole variable domain, filled in from reference TRBV5-4 and TRBJ1-5, reads ETGVTQSPTHLIKTRGQQVTLRCSSQSGHNTVSWYQQALGQGPQFIFQYYREEENGRGNFPPRFSGLQFPNYSSELNVNALELDDSALYLCASSLDGSSNQPQHFGDGTRLSIL.

The chain employs TRBV29-1 and TRBJ2-1; 8 nucleotides agree with TRBD1. V lost 5 bases to trimming and J lost 4 bases; unmatched junction nucleotides: 7. The germline gives CDR1 SQVTM, CDR2 ANQGSEA. The CDR3 extends over 14 amino acids. The CDR3 spells CSVTRQGAYNEQFF. CDR3 in DNA: TGCAGCGTTACTAGGCAGGGGGCTTACAATGAGCAGTTCTTC.

The sample holds one count of this clone. V gene TRBV2 combines with J gene TRBJ1-4; tentatively, D is TRBD1 (5 bases). The CDR3 runs to 14 residues. V was trimmed by 1 base and J by 8 bases, leaving 11 bases between them. Germline-derived CDR1 and CDR2 are SNHLY and FYNNEI. Here the CDR3 DNA reads TGTGCCAGCAGTGAAGTCGGCAGGGCGGAAAAACTGTTTTTT. It encodes CASSEVGRAEKLFF.

V is TRBV20-1 and J is TRBJ2-1; D might be TRBD2 (6 bases). V shed 3 bases and J shed 10 bases, with 16 bases lying between them. Germline-derived CDR1 and CDR2 are DFQATT and SNEGSKA (reference sequence). The CDR3 has 13 residues. The CDR3, as DNA: TGCAGTGCTAGTTTAGGAGGGGTGGGGGAGCAGTTCTTC. Translating it yields CSASLGGVGEQFF.

V and J are TRBV7-3 and TRBJ2-1; perhaps D is TRBD1 or TRBD2 (5 bases each). The CDR3 consists of 14 residues. The V gene lost 6 bases and the J gene lost 9 bases, with 18 bases spanning the gap. The germline V gene encodes CDR1 SGHTA and CDR2 FQGTGA. CDR3 bases: TGTGCCAGCAGTTCCGGGACCGGTCACGGTGAGCAGTTCTTC. This codes for CASSSGTGHGEQFF.

The gene calls are TRBV14 and TRBJ2-3; 7 bases fit TRBD2. The trim removed 3 bases at V and 2 bases at J, leaving 11 bases unmatched. Germline V gene lookup returns CDR1 SGHDN and CDR2 FVKESK. The CDR3 sequence is 17 residues long. The CDR3 loop is CASSQPVAGLSTDTQYF. In DNA, the CDR3 is TGTGCCAGCAGCCAGCCTGTAGCGGGCCTTTCCACAGATACGCAGTATTTT.

V usage is TRBV10-3 and J usage is TRBJ2-3; D is unclear. With 3 bases removed from V and 0 bases from J, the gap between germline ends came to 10 bases. This CDR3 is built from 15 residues. Germline CDR1 is ENHRY and CDR2 is SYGVKD. DNA of the CDR3: TGTGCCATCAGTGAAGGACCCTCGAGCACAGATACGCAGTATTTT. Protein product: CAISEGPSSTDTQYF.

V usage is TRBV5-4 and J usage is TRBJ2-2; 10 bases are a match to TRBD1. CDR1 is SGHNT, CDR2 YYREEE, per germline (reference sequence). J was trimmed by 10 bases and V by 4 bases; bases with no gene match: 13. This CDR3 is 16 amino acids long. The CDR3 DNA reads as TGTGCCAGCAGCATTAAGACAGGGGGCAATTCAGCGGAGCTGTTTTTT. Translation gives CASSIKTGGNSAELFF.

In regard to this clone: The junction and the germline gene differ at one end; a read error may be behind it. The chain joins TRBV7-8 to TRBJ2-7; D is unresolved. Per germline, CDR1 SGHVS and CDR2 FQNEAQ. The CDR3 has 15 amino acids. The CDR3 reads CATSKGAAMLYEQYF. CDR3 DNA: TGTGCCACCAGCAAAGGTGCGGCGATGCTTTACGAGCAATACTTC.

CDR3 sequence (DNA): TGCGCCAGCAGCCAACCGCGGCAGGGGGGTGAAAAACTGTTTTTT. Translating it yields CASSQPRQGGEKLFF. This rearrangement joins TRBV4-1 to TRBJ1-4; 7 nucleotides agree with TRBD1. V was pared by 2 bases and J by 7 bases, with 7 bases of the junction left unmatched. The germline gives CDR1 MGHRA, CDR2 YSYEKL. The CDR3 is 15 residues long.

The rearrangement joins TRBV9 to TRBJ2-5, with 7 bases matching TRBD2. The CDR3 spans 14 residues. Germline assignment: CDR1 SGDLS and CDR2 YYNGEE. The trim removed 0 bases at V and 1 base at J, leaving 0 bases unmatched. The CDR3 protein is CASSVGEGQETQYF. Here the CDR3 DNA reads TGTGCCAGCAGCGTAGGGGAGGGCCAAGAGACCCAGTACTTC. Drawing the rest from reference TRBV9 and TRBJ2-5, the complete variable domain is DSGVTQTPKHLITATGQRVTLRCSPRSGDLSVYWYQQSLDQGLQFLIQYYNGEERAKGNILERFSAQQFPDLHSELNLSSLELGDSALYFCASSVGEGQETQYFGPGTRLLVL.

The CDR3 coding sequence is TGCGCCAGCAGCCAACTCAGGGGGCCCGCCTTTAATGAAAAACTGTTTTTT. Amino acids: CASSQLRGPAFNEKLFF. The chain carries TRBV4-1 and TRBJ1-4; 8 bases line up with TRBD1. This CDR3 comprises 17 residues. Germline lookup yields CDR1 MGHRA and CDR2 YSYEKL. V shed 2 bases, J shed 4 bases, and the junction held 9 bases outside the gene matches.

V gene TRBV9 combines with J gene TRBJ2-1; TRBD2 aligns across 9 bases. Per the germline V gene, CDR1 is SGDLS and CDR2 is YYNGEE. There are 20 residues in the CDR3. Unmatched junction bases numbered 17, after V lost 4 bases and J lost 0 bases. CDR3 DNA: TGTGCCAGCAGCCCCCCCGAGAAAGCGGGAGGTGAGAGCTCCTACAATGAGCAGTTCTTC. Translating it yields CASSPPEKAGGESSYNEQFF.

The chain's CDR3 is CASSQGTVNTEAFF. The CDR3 coding sequence is TGTGCCAGCAGCCAAGGGACAGTCAACACTGAAGCTTTCTTT. The rearrangement joins TRBV3-1 (or the pseudogene TRBV3-2) to TRBJ1-1; the D gene is possibly TRBD1 (6 bases). The germline CDR1 and CDR2 sequences are LGHDT and YNNKEL (reference sequence). V lost 1 base and J lost 2, with 8 bases in between. The CDR3 sequence is 14 residues long.

The chain links TRBV14 to TRBJ2-1; D uncertain. Germline CDR1 and CDR2: SGHDN and FVKESK. Between the trimmed V and J ends, which lost 1 base and 4 bases, there was a span of 8 bases. There are 14 residues in the CDR3. The CDR3: CASSQGGNYNEQFF. CDR3 coding DNA: TGTGCCAGCAGCCAAGGAGGAAATTACAATGAGCAGTTCTTC.

The genes are TRBV5-6 and TRBJ2-7; 8 bases fit TRBD1. In germline, CDR1 is SGHDT, CDR2 YYEEEE. V shed 3 bases, J shed 4 bases, and the junction held 12 bases outside the gene matches. The CDR3 consists of 16 residues. CDR3 nucleotides: TGTGCCAGCAGCTCGTACAGACTGGACAGGGCTTACGAGCAGTACTTC. The encoded protein is CASSSYRLDRAYEQYF.